The clone carrying this T cell receptor beta chain was counted only a few times. The sample is drawn from a study of blood T cell repertoires in COVID-19. Participants were aged roughly 18 to 90 years, lived in under 30 US areas, and enrolled virtually. The V end lost 5 bases, the J end lost 4 bases, and 14 bases lay between the germline ends. The CDR3 sequence is 14 residues long. Germline V gene data show CDR1 as SGHTA and CDR2 as FQGTGA. Method: immunoSEQ multiplex PCR; TCRdb's copy keeps in-frame clones and lacks some. The sample holds about 300,000 clones, around 90% seen once. The J gene is TRBJ1-1, the V gene TRBV7-3; weak D call: TRBD1 (5 bases). The sequenced sample consisted of PBMCs or T cells enriched from blood (not recorded which). The sequence came from a woman aged 30 to 39 who had recovered from COVID-19. CDR3 sequence (DNA): TGTGCCAGCAGCCCGGGGACGGGGGTCACTGAAGCTTTCTTT. Amino acid sequence: CASSPGTGVTEAFF.